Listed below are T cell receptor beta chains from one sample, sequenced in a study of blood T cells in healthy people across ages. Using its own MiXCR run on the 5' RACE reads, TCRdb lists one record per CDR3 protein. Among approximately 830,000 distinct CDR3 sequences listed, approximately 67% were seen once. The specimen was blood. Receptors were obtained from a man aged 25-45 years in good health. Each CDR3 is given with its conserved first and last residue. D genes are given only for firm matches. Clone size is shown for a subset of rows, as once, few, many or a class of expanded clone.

CDR3 DNA: TGTGCCAGCAGCTTACTTGTGGCAGGCAGTAATGAAAAACTGTTTTTT
CDR3 protein: CASSLLVAGSNEKLFF
D gene: NA
clone size: NA
V gene: TRBV7-6
J gene: TRBJ1-4

CDR3 DNA: TGTGCCAGCAGCTTAGCGGGACTAGCGGGGGAGACCCAGTACTTC
CDR3 protein: CASSLAGLAGETQYF
D gene: TRBD2
clone size: NA
V gene: TRBV7-2
J gene: TRBJ2-5

CDR3 DNA: TGTGCCAGCAGCCTTATGGCTGACTATGGCTACACCTTC
CDR3 protein: CASSLMADYGYTF
D gene: NA
clone size: NA
V gene: TRBV12-3/TRBV12-4
J gene: TRBJ1-2

CDR3 DNA: TGCGCCAGCAGCTTGGAGGCCAGGGGATACGAGCAGTACTTC
CDR3 protein: CASSLEARGYEQYF
D gene: NA
clone size: NA
V gene: TRBV5-1
J gene: TRBJ2-7

CDR3 DNA: TGTGCCAGCAGCCAAGATCCCCCAGGGGGAATTCAAGAGACCCAGTACTTC
CDR3 protein: CASSQDPPGGIQETQYF
D gene: TRBD1
clone size: once
V gene: TRBV3-1
J gene: TRBJ2-5

CDR3 DNA: TGTGCCAGCAGCTTAGGGACTAGCCCGTACAATGAGCAGTTCTTC
CDR3 protein: CASSLGTSPYNEQFF
D gene: TRBD2
clone size: many
V gene: TRBV7-2
J gene: TRBJ2-1

CDR3 DNA: TGTGCCAGCACCACTCTAGGACAGGGGGCCTACAATGAGCAGTTCTTC
CDR3 protein: CASTTLGQGAYNEQFF
D gene: TRBD1
clone size: NA
V gene: TRBV28
J gene: TRBJ2-1

CDR3 DNA: TGTGCCAGCAGTGCTTGGGACAGAATTAACTCTGGGGCCAACGTCCTGACTTTC
CDR3 protein: CASSAWDRINSGANVLTF
D gene: TRBD1
clone size: NA
V gene: TRBV6-2/TRBV6-3
J gene: TRBJ2-6

CDR3 DNA: TGCAGCGTTGAGCGGACCTATGGCTACACCTTC
CDR3 protein: CSVERTYGYTF
D gene: NA
clone size: once
V gene: TRBV29-1
J gene: TRBJ1-2

CDR3 DNA: TGTGCCAGCAGTCAGGACCGTGCTAGACAGCCCCAGCATTTT
CDR3 protein: CASSQDRARQPQHF
D gene: NA
clone size: once
V gene: TRBV27
J gene: TRBJ1-5

CDR3 DNA: TGTGTCAGCAGCTTCTCGTTAGTGGCGGGGGCCTACGAGCAGTACTTC
CDR3 protein: CVSSFSLVAGAYEQYF
D gene: TRBD2
clone size: NA
V gene: TRBV7-2
J gene: TRBJ2-7

CDR3 DNA: TGTGCCAGCAGCGCGCAGGGGATCAGCTACGAGCAGTACTTC
CDR3 protein: CASSAQGISYEQYF
D gene: NA
clone size: NA
V gene: TRBV7-8
J gene: TRBJ2-7

CDR3 DNA: TGTGCCAGCAGTCCTCCGGGACACTCCTACGAGCAGTACTTC
CDR3 protein: CASSPPGHSYEQYF
D gene: NA
clone size: NA
V gene: TRBV28
J gene: TRBJ2-7